The present T cell receptor beta chain was sequenced within a study of OX40 agonist ivuxolimab in advanced cancers. Overall study context: Ivuxolimab, an agonistic anti-OX40 (CD134) antibody, was given to patients. Enrolled patients in dose escalation had cancers that were hepatocellular carcinoma, melanoma, renal cell or head and neck cancer.

CDR3 length equals 14 residues. CDR1 is KGHSY, CDR2 FQNENV, per germline. Between the trimmed V and J ends, which lost 2 bases and 0 bases, there was a span of 5 bases. TCRdb's table, derived via immunoSEQ multiplex PCR, lists solely in-frame clones and lacks some. The data contain around 85,000 clones, 75% to 95% of them seen just once; the ten biggest clones take up 8.4%. The chain joins TRBV16 to TRBJ1-3; D not resolved. This clonotype was sampled from an adult with an advanced solid tumor such as melanoma, head and neck, liver or kidney cancer. Sequences were derived from CD4+ or CD8+ T cells sorted from blood, sampled in a trial of the OX40 agonist ivuxolimab. The CDR3 spells CASSQSHSGNTIYF. The CDR3 DNA is TGTGCCAGCAGCCAAAGTCACTCTGGAAACACCATATATTTT.